This TCR beta chain was sequenced in a study of T cell clusters in autoimmune cytopenias. Study-wide background: The mean age of healthy donor controls was 55 to 57 years, the median roughly 59 years. Findings of the study overall: Primary autoimmune cytopenia patients seemingly lacked the physiological T cell clusters found in healthy donors.

TRB was amplified by touch-down multiplex PCR, primer pools A and B combined. For each CDR3 protein, TCRdb gives one entry from its re-call of the multiplex PCR reads, without DNA. Its table lists under 14,000 distinct CDR3 sequences. Its frequency marks this clonotype as medium-sized. Its antigen is as yet unknown. Each sample's input was around 250 ng genomic DNA, 35,000 to 40,000 genome equivalents. CDR1 and CDR2 (germline): SGHKS, YYEKEE (reference sequence). This CDR3 has 11 residues. The data also belong to a second study, concerning T cell repertoires in aging, cancer and after chemotherapy. In that study: The full dataset contained several million TCR reads.

The sequence derives from a human donor in good health. The sequenced sample was peripheral blood. V usage is TRBV5-5 and J usage is TRBJ2-7. CDR3 sequence reads: CASSSSYEQYF.